A single sample gave rise to the 25 T cell receptor beta chains below, sequenced in a study of cytomegalovirus exposure and HLA in healthy donors. This PCR relied on a set of 60 Vbeta primers and 13 Jbeta primers. Sequencing used immunoSEQ multiplex PCR; TCRdb keeps in-frame clones, though not all of them. The table has about 160,000 clones, less than 80% seen once. Sequencing was done on a sample of PBMCs. These receptors originate from a man aged 40-50 years in good health and CMV-seronegative.

The chain is built from TRBV9 and TRBJ2-1; 7 positions agree with TRBD1. V was pared by 4 bases and J by 12 bases, with 4 bases of the junction left unmatched. This CDR3 comprises 11 residues. Germline V CDR1 and CDR2: SGDLS, YYNGEE. In DNA, the CDR3 is TGTGCCAGCAGCCCGGGGACAGTGCAGTTCTTC. Protein product: CASSPGTVQFF.

J is TRBJ1-1 and V is TRBV14, with D uncertain. Trimming took 2 bases from V and 8 from J, leaving 12 bases between them. CDR3 length equals 13 residues. Germline V gene sequence: CDR1 SGHDN, CDR2 FVKESK. The CDR3 loop reads CASSQISRREAFF. The CDR3 region has the DNA TGTGCCAGCAGCCAAATCTCGAGGAGGGAAGCTTTCTTT.

The gene calls are TRBV28 and TRBJ2-5; 10 positions agree with TRBD1. Gene TRBJ2-7 matches the end of the DNA better, so the J call may be wrong. Germline V gives CDR1 MDHEN, CDR2 SYDVKM. CDR3 length: 14 residues. The CDR3 region has the DNA TGTGCCAGCAGTCTTGGGACAGGGGCCTACGAGCAGTACTTC. Its translation is CASSLGTGAYEQYF.

This clone was found once. The chain has TRBV11-2 and TRBJ2-7, with TRBD1 identical over 9 bases. This CDR3 spans 15 amino acids. The V gene's germline CDR1 is SGHAT and CDR2 FQNNGV. The trim removed 5 bases at V and 2 bases at J, leaving 7 bases unmatched. The CDR3 sequence is CASSHSRDRAYEQYF. CDR3 DNA sequence: TGTGCCAGCAGCCATAGCCGGGACAGGGCCTACGAGCAGTACTTC.

The chain combines TRBV28 with TRBJ1-2; 11 bases fit TRBD1. Germline CDR1 MDHEN, CDR2 SYDVKM. J gave up 7 bases and V 8 bases, and 6 bases lay outside the gene matches. This CDR3 region has 13 residues. The DNA of the CDR3 is TGTGCCAGCTTTGGGGGACAGGGGGGTGGCTACACCTTC. Amino acid sequence: CASFGGQGGGYTF.

This clone was seen only a few times. The chain links TRBV5-4 to TRBJ2-3; 8 bases agree with TRBD2. The CDR3 has 14 residues. The J segment lost 1 base and the V segment lost 2 bases, leaving 0 bases of the junction unmatched. CDR1 is SGHNT and CDR2 is YYREEE in the germline V gene (reference sequence). CDR3 residues: CASSFSGGTDTQYF. CDR3 bases: TGTGCCAGCAGCTTTAGCGGGGGCACAGATACGCAGTATTTT.

The chain recombines TRBV19 with TRBJ2-7; 7 bases map to TRBD1. The germline gives CDR1 LNHDA, CDR2 SQIVND (reference sequence). CDR3 length: 14 residues. The ends lost 4 bases at V and 7 bases at J; junction bases unmatched: 10. The DNA of the CDR3 is TGTGCCAGTAGTAGCAGACAGGGAGCTCCGGAGCAGTACTTC. Its protein product is CASSSRQGAPEQYF.

This chain connects TRBV10-3 to TRBJ2-1; 10 bases line up with TRBD2. The junction had 6 bases not matched to a gene; V was cut back by 5 bases and J by 2 bases. The germline gives CDR1 ENHRY, CDR2 SYGVKD. This CDR3 has 16 amino acids. The CDR3 spells CAISRTSGKTYNEQFF. CDR3 sequence (DNA): TGTGCCATCAGTAGAACTAGCGGGAAAACCTACAATGAGCAGTTCTTC.

This clone was detected only a few times. The chain recombines TRBV19 with TRBJ2-3; D remains ambiguous. V was clipped by 1 base and J by 0 bases, with 5 bases between them. Germline V gene data show CDR1 as LNHDA and CDR2 as SQIVND (reference sequence). The CDR3 loop spans 14 amino acids. The CDR3 loop is CASSIVASTDTQYF. CDR3 DNA sequence: TGTGCCAGTAGTATAGTGGCTAGCACAGATACGCAGTATTTT.

The chain links TRBV4-1 to TRBJ2-7; TRBD1 matches 7 bases. Per germline, CDR1 MGHRA and CDR2 YSYEKL. Trimming at V came to 3 bases and at J to 1 base, leaving 6 bases not matched to a gene. This CDR3 is built from 15 residues. The CDR3 sequence: CASSQDRDSSYEQYF. CDR3 DNA: TGCGCCAGCAGCCAGGATCGGGACAGTTCCTACGAGCAGTACTTC.

The rearrangement links TRBV5-1 to TRBJ2-3; 7 bases align to TRBD2. The V gene end was trimmed by 4 bases and the J gene end by 3 bases; junction bases not matched to a gene: 14. The CDR3 has 17 residues. The germline CDR1 and CDR2 sequences are SGHRS and YFSETQ. The CDR3 bases are TGCGCCAGCAGCCCTCGAAGAGGCGGGAGAGGTACAGATACGCAGTATTTT. Residues: CASSPRRGGRGTDTQYF.

Comments on this clone: The junction departs from germline at one end; a sequencing error may be responsible. This chain uses TRBV5-1 with TRBJ2-3; perhaps TRBD2 as D (6 bases). The CDR3 contains 16 residues. Per germline, CDR1 SGHRS and CDR2 YFSETQ. The CDR3 loop is CAGSLEGFPHTDTQYF. The DNA for the CDR3 is TGCGCCGGCAGCTTGGAGGGGTTTCCCCACACAGATACGCAGTATTTT.

The CDR3 sequence is CASTAGTGGLDEQYF. The CDR3 DNA follows: TGCGCCAGCACCGCCGGGACAGGGGGCTTGGACGAGCAGTACTTC. This chain links TRBV5-1 with TRBJ2-7; 12 bases align to TRBD1. Germline CDR1 SGHRS, CDR2 YFSETQ. CDR3 length equals 15 residues. The junction had 9 bases not matched to a gene; V was cut back by 6 bases and J by 5 bases.

The rearrangement joins TRBV11-3 to TRBJ2-5; 8 bases agree with TRBD1. The trim removed 5 bases at V and 2 bases at J, leaving 4 bases unmatched. CDR3 length: 14 amino acids. The germline V gene encodes CDR1 SGHNT and CDR2 YENEEA. The CDR3 here is CASSPGGIQETQYF. Here the CDR3 DNA reads TGTGCCAGCAGCCCAGGGGGCATACAAGAGACCCAGTACTTC.

As to this clone: A junction boundary mismatches the germline segment, possibly from a read error. As DNA, the CDR3 is TGTTCCAGCAGCTTTCCAAGCGGGAGAAGCTCCTACAATGAGCAGTTCTTC. Amino acid sequence: CSSSFPSGRSSYNEQFF. The chain joins TRBV7-9 to TRBJ2-1, with TRBD2 matching over 8 bases. Looked up from germline, CDR1 is SEHNR and CDR2 is FQNEAQ (reference sequence). This CDR3 spans 17 amino acids. Full variable domain (outside the CDR3, taken from reference TRBV7-9 and TRBJ2-1): DTGVSQNPRHKITKRGQNVTFRCDPISEHNRLYWYRQTLGQGPEFLTYFQNEAQLEKSRLLSDRFSAERPKGSFSTLEIQRTEQGDSAMYLCSSSFPSGRSSYNEQFFGPGTRLTVL.

The rearrangement joins TRBV16 to TRBJ1-2; D gene uncertain. CDR3 length: 12 amino acids. With 0 bases removed from V and 13 bases from J, the gap between germline ends came to 12 bases. Germline assignment: CDR1 KGHSY and CDR2 FQNENV. The DNA for the CDR3 is TGTGCCAGCAGCCAATCGGCAGAACAAACCACCTTC. It codes for CASSQSAEQTTF.

The chain has TRBV2 and TRBJ2-5; no reliable D call. Trimming pared 6 bases from V and 3 bases from J, leaving 17 bases between. The CDR3 loop spans 15 amino acids. Germline V gene lookup returns CDR1 SNHLY and CDR2 FYNNEI. CDR3 nucleotides: TGTGCCAGCAGCCTCGGGTCGGCGGCCAAAGAGACCCAGTACTTC. It encodes CASSLGSAAKETQYF.

On this clone: Its ends do not fully match the called genes, so a read error is possible. The CDR3 nucleotides read TGTGCCAGCAGTAGCAGGGGGATTAACAGTCAGTACTTC. The encoded protein is CASSSRGINSQYF. This rearrangement joins TRBV27 to TRBJ2-4; 7 nucleotides align to TRBD1. The CDR3 totals 13 residues. Germline CDR1 reads MNHEY; CDR2 reads SMNVEV (reference sequence).

The chain employs TRBV25-1 and TRBJ1-3, with D possibly being TRBD1 (6 bases). This CDR3 is 14 amino acids long. The germline V gene has CDR1 MGHDK and CDR2 SYGVNS. The V and J ends lost 7 bases and 4 bases respectively, with 14 bases between them. CDR3 bases: TGTGCCAGCAAGGGGGGGCATTCAGGAAACACCATATATTTT. It specifies CASKGGHSGNTIYF.

This chain joins TRBV30 and TRBJ2-3, with 7 bases identical to TRBD2. V was clipped by 0 bases and J by 2 bases; unmatched bases: 5. This CDR3 has 15 residues. Germline CDR1 reads GTSNPN; CDR2 reads SVGIG (reference sequence). This chain's CDR3 is CAWSVGSGLTDTQYF. The DNA for the CDR3 is TGTGCCTGGAGTGTCGGTAGCGGGCTCACAGATACGCAGTATTTT. Full variable domain (remainder filled in from reference TRBV30 and TRBJ2-3): SQTIHQWPATLVQPVGSPLSLECTVEGTSNPNLYWYRQAAGRGLQLLFYSVGIGQISSEVPQNLSASRPQDRQFILSSKKLLLSDSGFYLCAWSVGSGLTDTQYFGPGTRLTVL.

The rearrangement uses TRBV6-5 and TRBJ2-7, with a possible D match to TRBD1 (5 bases). Germline V gene data show CDR1 as MNHEY and CDR2 as SVGAGI. V shed 2 bases and J shed 7 bases, with 15 bases lying between them. CDR3 length equals 14 residues. CDR3: CASSYGRATREQYF. For the CDR3, the DNA is TGTGCCAGCAGTTACGGCAGGGCTACAAGGGAGCAGTACTTC.

The rearrangement uses TRBV21-1 and TRBJ1-2. TRBV21-1 is a pseudogene locus. The CDR3 runs to 15 residues. DNA of the CDR3: TGTGCCAGCAGCTACGGGGAAGCCTGGGTCTATGGCTACACCTTC. This translates into CASSYGEAWVYGYTF.

The chain employs TRBV5-6 and TRBJ2-3; D is unresolved. Germline V CDR1 and CDR2: SGHDT, YYEEEE. This CDR3 region has 12 residues. The V end was cut by 5 bases, the J end by 4 bases, with 8 bases between. DNA for the CDR3: TGTGCCAGCAGTAGAGAATCAGATACGCAGTATTTT. This gives the protein CASSRESDTQYF.

This rearrangement joins TRBV5-6 to TRBJ2-5, with D uncertain. The germline V gene has CDR1 SGHDT and CDR2 YYEEEE. The CDR3 is made up of 15 amino acids. Trimming shortened V by 0 bases and J by 5 bases, and 14 bases separated the two germline ends. The DNA of the CDR3 is TGTGCCAGCAGCTTGGACAACCTGCCGTCGGAGACCCAGTACTTC. It encodes CASSLDNLPSETQYF.

The CDR3 DNA sequence: TGTGCCAGCAGTTCAAACAGGGGTCACACCGGGGAGCTGTTTTTT. Encoded protein: CASSSNRGHTGELFF. This chain joins TRBV28 and TRBJ2-2; 7 bases agree with TRBD1. The CDR3 is 15 amino acids. J lost 3 bases, V lost 4 bases, and 5 bases had no gene match. CDR1 and CDR2 from the germline V gene are MDHEN and SYDVKM.